The T cell receptor beta chain described here comes from a study of draining lymph node invasion in breast cancer (dated by TCRdb to between 2020 and 2021). Study-wide context: Nodal metastasis was diagnosed by histology and cytokeratin immunohistochemistry and confirmed by EpCAM/CD45 flow cytometry. In the separate targeted TCR sequencing, lymph nodes from roughly five patients were covered, and primary tumors were sequenced for three of those patients. From each patient, matched non-invaded and tumor-invaded tumor-draining lymph nodes and the primary tumor were collected, and both Treg and Tconv subsets were profiled. In a separate targeted assay, sorted memory regulatory T cells and memory conventional CD4 T cells were compared across breast cancer tissues by bulk TCR-beta CDR3 sequencing. Broad study findings and their caveats: Tracking the tumor top-100 clones was possible in just a couple of patients. Some clones from the top 100 tumor clones were found in both invaded and non-invaded nodes, which suggests recirculation between the tumor and the draining nodes. The data could not determine whether Treg conversion took place in a particular organ or whether converted Tregs recirculated between nodes and tumor. Per tissue, roughly 13-22% of Treg TCRs were found to be shared with Tconvs, and this sharing was interpreted as suggesting peripheral Treg induction. TCRs shared between Treg and Tconv subsets were regarded as suggestive, but not proof, of a common clonal origin. According to the targeted TCR-seq data, Tregs appeared to be more clonally expanded than Tconvs in every tissue, and both subsets had lower diversity in tumor than in lymph nodes.

CD4+ CD45RA- CD25- cells were sorted as memory conventional CD4 T cells. Tumor-draining lymph nodes were classified as non-invaded or invaded according to absence or presence of metastatic tumor cells. Before staining and sorting, T cells were pre-enriched using a Miltenyi Pan T Cell isolation kit. Primary tumors were characterized by immunohistochemistry for estrogen receptor, progesterone receptor, HER2 and Ki-67. Within a few hours after surgery, fresh surgical tissue was processed by cutting the tissue into small fragments. The tissue fragments were enzymatically digested with Liberase TL plus DNase for 20 minutes and then passed through a 40-micrometer strainer. After DAPI live/dead staining, sorting was performed on a BD FACS Aria II with 98-99% purity. Sorted cells were lysed in TCL buffer and RNA was purified with a Norgen Single Cell RNA purification kit including DNase treatment. Its CDR3 holds 15 amino acids, cysteine through phenylalanine. Only the CDR3 part of the read is kept: 45 bases, read in frame from the first base. V loses 1 base, J loses 0 bases, and the germline ends lie 9 bases apart. The germline V gene provides CDR1 MNHEY and CDR2 SVGAGI.

Library preparation was by bulk RNA-seq. The sequencer listed for this sample is Illumina HiSeq 2500. The original methods were these. CDR3 sequences in the separate targeted TCR-seq dataset were extracted from raw reads and quantified using MiXCR version 2.1.5 with default parameters. The separate targeted TCR-seq dataset defined each TCR-beta clone by its combination of V gene, J gene and CDR3 sequence. The separate targeted TCR-seq dataset was filtered by first dropping clones with fewer than three counts and then keeping only the 90% most strongly expressed clones in each sample. In the separate targeted TCR-seq dataset, Treg-Tconv overlap was calculated per tissue as the number of shared clones divided by the total number of Treg clones, multiplied by 100. TCRdb reprocessing: public reads trimmed at Q25 with fastp, clones called with MiXCR, in-frame beta chains kept. Merged by CDR3 protein, the rows form single entries marked with the most common genes and DNA. TCRdb, not the authors, supplied the V and J calls. The sample table lists some 3,000 distinct CDR3 sequences, 60% to 85% of them with a count of one. The ten top clones hold 9% to 10% of the sample.

Worth noting for this clonotype: The clone's antigen remains unknown. No per-base quality is available; no much larger clone lies one base away.

The sample taken for sequencing was sorted memory CD4+ effector T cells from a lymph node. Sample cell subset or site, as interpreted from the label and publication: CD45RA-negative sorted CD4+ T cells (memory Tconv or effector/memory Treg). The V and J genes are TRBV6-5 and TRBJ1-1, with the D gene call left open. This receptor was taken from a female donor with luminal breast cancer. The nucleotide sequence is given as TGTGCCAGCAGTTACTACCCAGGTTTGAACACTGAAGCTTTCTTT. Its coded protein is CASSYYPGLNTEAFF.